This T cell receptor (beta chain) was profiled in a study of blood T cells in healthy people across ages. This clonotype was found a few times. Its cognate antigen is unknown. Study findings and constraints: More naive CD4+ cells and higher diversity were found in long-lived than in aged donors.

The CDR3 is 18 residues long. Germline loops: CDR1 SGHVS, CDR2 FNYEAQ. V was pared by 2 bases and J by 1 base, with 11 bases of the junction left unmatched. Primers used in a second PCR of roughly 7 to 12 cycles were a sample-barcoded 5' primer and a J-beta primer mix. TCRdb independently ran MiXCR on the 5' RACE reads; one entry per CDR3 protein. The data show about 1,800,000 distinct CDR3 sequences, roughly 27% seen once. The specimen sequenced was blood. The chain is built from TRBV7-6 and TRBJ2-5; the match to TRBD2 covers 9 bases. This sequence originates from a young woman in good health. CDR3 DNA: TGTGCCAGCAGCTTAATGGCTAGCGGGGTAAACCGCCAAGAGACCCAGTACTTC. Translation: CASSLMASGVNRQETQYF.